These T cell receptor beta chains were read from a single sample in a study of blood T cell repertoires in COVID-19. Assay used: immunoSEQ multiplex PCR; TCRdb lists only in-frame clones, some missing. The sample has about 200,000 clones; 80% are singletons. The sample comprised PBMCs or T cells enriched from blood (not recorded which). The origin of the receptors is a middle-aged woman with acute COVID-19. The CDR3 runs from the conserved cysteine through the conserved F or W.

V gene	CDR3 length	CDR3 protein
TRBV5-1	15	CASSLGVLVDTEAFF
TRBV6-5	15	CASSPVLGADTEAFF
TRBV5-1	13	CASNEQGNSPLHF
TRBV10-3	13	CATDSADTGELFF
TRBV9	18	CASSVERLGLVSTYEQYF
TRBV19	14	CASSVQVSNQPQHF
TRBV29-1	14	CSVVRGTGDEKLFF
TRBV27	14	CASSFRRNNSPLHF
TRBV6-1	14	CASKLGQANYGYTF
TRBV19	16	CASSIAGEGPSYEQYF
TRBV9	15	CASSVEAGGLYEQYF
TRBV6-1	16	CASSEVNRVYNSPLHF
TRBV27	15	CASSPGQGSGQPQHF
TRBV5-1	16	CASSRGLAVLSGELFF
TRBV7-2	13	CASSLGGGQPQHF
TRBV24-1	14	CATTRGADTGELFF
TRBV30	16	CAWGAVKIVSGGELFF
TRBV24-1	18	CATSDHGLAGGLTGELFF
TRBV5-1	14	CASSLGRVNTEAFF
TRBV28	15	CASSRRTGGNEKLFF
TRBV29-1	15	CSVVIQGNSNQPQHF